A single sample is the source of the 7 T cell receptor beta chains below, sequenced in a study of radiotherapy plus CTLA-4 blockade in lung cancer. Measured with immunoSEQ multiplex PCR; TCRdb has only the in-frame clones, and not every one. The sample lists about 72,000 clones, around four fifths occurring once. Here the sequenced sample was peripheral blood, taken from a patient treated with radiotherapy plus ipilimumab. Receptors originate from a human donor with non-small cell lung cancer who had a partial response to radiotherapy plus ipilimumab.

The rearrangement links TRBV6-1 to TRBJ2-5; no clear D. Gene TRBJ2-7 matches the end of the DNA better, so the J call may be wrong. CDR3 size: 15 residues. The germline CDR1 and CDR2 sequences are MNHNS and SASEGT. The CDR3, as DNA: TGTGCCAGCAGTGAAGGTTGGTCAACCGCTTACGAGCAGTACTTC. Protein product: CASSEGWSTAYEQYF.

This clone appeared a few times. The chain combines TRBV6-5 with TRBJ1-3; D call uncertain. Trimming cost V 6 bases and J 4 bases, with 7 bases left between them. Germline V gene sequence: CDR1 MNHEY, CDR2 SVGAGI. The CDR3 is 12 residues long. CDR3 loop: CASSTAGNTIYF. CDR3 DNA sequence: TGTGCCAGCAGCACAGCCGGAAACACCATATATTTT.

The chain uses TRBV28 and TRBJ1-5; TRBD1 matches at 10 bases. With 11 bases clipped from V and 7 bases from J, the junction kept 11 bases outside the gene matches. This CDR3 spans 14 amino acids. Germline V CDR1 and CDR2: MDHEN, SYDVKM. The CDR3 DNA reads TGTGCCGGACAGACAGGGGGCGCGAACCAGCCCCAGCATTTT. This translates into CAGQTGGANQPQHF.

The rearrangement joins TRBV18 to TRBJ2-7, with TRBD2 matching over 7 bases. The CDR3 is made up of 14 amino acids. Germline values: CDR1 KGHSH, CDR2 LQKENI. V lost 6 bases, J lost 5 bases, and 10 bases stayed unmatched. DNA of the CDR3: TGTGCCAGCTCTCCGAGCGGGACTACGAACGAGCAGTACTTC. It encodes CASSPSGTTNEQYF.

The J gene is TRBJ2-5, the V gene TRBV5-6, with 11 bases identical to TRBD1. This CDR3 region has 16 residues. Germline trimming cut 2 bases from V and 6 bases from J; bases unmatched to any gene: 9. In germline, CDR1 is SGHDT, CDR2 YYEEEE. The CDR3 DNA is TGTGCCAGCAGCTTCGGACAGGGGGCGCGCATAAAGACCCAGTACTTC. Its translation is CASSFGQGARIKTQYF.

This chain joins TRBV7-9 and TRBJ2-1; D is uncertain. With 5 bases removed from V and 5 bases from J, the gap between germline ends came to 4 bases. Germline assignment: CDR1 SEHNR and CDR2 FQNEAQ (reference sequence). The CDR3 spans 11 residues. As DNA, the CDR3 is TGTGCCAGCAGCCGTGACAATGAGCAGTTCTTC. Its translation is CASSRDNEQFF.

The V call is TRBV29-1, the J call TRBJ1-1; unclear D gene. CDR1 and CDR2 (germline): SQVTM, ANQGSEA. V was clipped by 4 bases and J by 6 bases, with 9 bases between them. The CDR3 has 11 residues. The CDR3 reads CSVGEAPEAFF. The CDR3 DNA sequence: TGCAGCGTTGGGGAGGCACCTGAAGCTTTCTTT.